This TCR beta chain was identified in a study of shared clonotypes between healthy human individuals. On this clone itself: The same CDR3 also results from other DNA sequences found in this sample.

Germline V gene lookup returns CDR1 GTSNPN and CDR2 SVGIG (reference sequence). V gave up 2 bases and J gave up 1 base, with 6 bases separating them. CDR3 size: 13 residues. Once extracted for a subset, genomic DNA was divided evenly among several immunoSEQ plates. TCRdb's table, derived via immunoSEQ multiplex PCR, lists solely in-frame clones and lacks some. The repertoire holds hundreds of thousands of clones, around 78% seen once, with around 1.7% in the top ten. The source material was memory CD4+ T cells sorted from blood. Subset described: CD45RA-negative fraction. The receptor's source is a young woman in good health. V usage is TRBV30 and J usage is TRBJ1-5; D may be TRBD1 (5 bases). The CDR3, as DNA: TGTGCCTGGAGTTCAGGGAGCAATCAGCCCCAGCATTTT. This gives the protein CAWSSGSNQPQHF.